This entry features one T cell receptor (beta chain) sequence. Its specificity is unknown. This entry comes from a study of T cell repertoires in cytomegalovirus infection. Study as a whole: An indication of both CMV infection and matching HLA type came from public TCR beta signatures. Study-level points and caveats: Summed frequency of public TCR beta families distinguished CMV carriers with the relevant HLA. In two of eight donors, the top clonotype was HLA-C-restricted CMV-specific.

The trim removed 5 bases at V and 1 base at J, leaving 12 bases unmatched. Germline V CDR1 and CDR2: SGHVS, FNYEAQ. This CDR3 has 17 amino acids. Each CDR3 protein is one row after TCRdb ran MiXCR on the reads. The sample shows about 770,000 distinct CDR3 sequences, about 27% of them seen only once. The receptor comes from a human donor in good health (CMV status not recorded). Some clones in this sample may be carry-over from other donors' samples. The material sequenced was cultured CD8+ T cells from PBMCs, taken from culture after CMV antigen stimulation. The chain carries TRBV7-6 and TRBJ2-5, with 8 bases lining up with TRBD2. CDR3 region: CASSQGTSYASQETQYF. CDR3 nucleotides: TGTGCCAGCAGCCAAGGGACTAGTTATGCTTCCCAAGAGACCCAGTACTTC.